The present T cell receptor (beta chain) was sequenced within a study of T cell repertoires in cytomegalovirus infection. Across the whole study: Matching HLA type and CMV infection were both indicated by public TCR beta signatures. The study, taken as a whole, reports: Within the response measured ex vivo, HLA-C-restricted CMV-specific TCR beta clonotypes were dominant.

TCRdb itself ran the reads through MiXCR, one entry per CDR3 protein. Among around 300,000 distinct CDR3 sequences listed, more than 20% were seen once. Comment on this clonotype: Antigen: not known.

The CDR3 loop spans 13 amino acids. Germline V gene sequence: CDR1 SNHLY, CDR2 FYNNEI. V was trimmed by 9 bases and J by 8 bases, leaving 17 bases between them. Here the sequenced sample was cultured PBMCs, taken from culture after CMV antigen stimulation. The chain couples TRBV2 to TRBJ2-1; perhaps TRBD2 as D (7 bases). This receptor was obtained from a human donor in good health (CMV status not recorded). Some clones in this sample may be carry-over from other donors' samples. For the CDR3, the DNA is TGTGCCAGGGGGAGGGGGGGGATTTATGAGCAGTTCTTC. Its translation is CARGRGGIYEQFF.